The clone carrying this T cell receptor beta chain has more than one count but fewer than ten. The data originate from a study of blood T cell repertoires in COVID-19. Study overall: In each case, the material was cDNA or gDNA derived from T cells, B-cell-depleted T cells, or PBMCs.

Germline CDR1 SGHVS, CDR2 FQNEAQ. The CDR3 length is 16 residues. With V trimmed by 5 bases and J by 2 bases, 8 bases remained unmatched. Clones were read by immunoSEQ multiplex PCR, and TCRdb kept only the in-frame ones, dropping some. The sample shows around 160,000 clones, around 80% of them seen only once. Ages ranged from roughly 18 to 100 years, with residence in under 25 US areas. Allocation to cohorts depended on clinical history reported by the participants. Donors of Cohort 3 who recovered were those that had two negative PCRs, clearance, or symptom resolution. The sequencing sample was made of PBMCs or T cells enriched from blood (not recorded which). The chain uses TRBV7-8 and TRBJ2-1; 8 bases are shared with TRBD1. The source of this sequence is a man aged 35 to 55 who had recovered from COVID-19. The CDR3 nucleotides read TGTGCCAGCAGCACTTGGCCGGGACAGGCCTACAATGAGCAGTTCTTC. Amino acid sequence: CASSTWPGQAYNEQFF.